Listed below are T cell receptor beta chains from one sample, sequenced in a study of blood T cell repertoires in COVID-19. Measured with immunoSEQ multiplex PCR; TCRdb has only the in-frame clones, and not every one. The sample shows about 260,000 clones, 86% of them seen only once. The source material was peripheral blood. The receptor set was obtained from a young man with active or convalescent COVID-19. Both conserved end residues are part of each CDR3.

CDR3,V,J
CASSQLRVGGRSYNEQFF,TRBV4-1,TRBJ2-1
CAGGTGAGNTIYF,TRBV30,TRBJ1-3
CATSDTVEGGEQYF,TRBV24-1,TRBJ2-7
CASSPRTGLGIF,TRBV6-5,TRBJ2-1
CASSPPFGGGTEAFF,TRBV18,TRBJ1-1
CASTIRGHTGELFF,TRBV5-8,TRBJ2-2
CASGMSLAGGRETQYF,TRBV2,TRBJ2-5
CASSQSPGDTEAFF,TRBV23-1,TRBJ1-1
CASSSSRAISSYNSPLHF,TRBV5-5,TRBJ1-6
CASSQDRRGDTDTQYF,TRBV4-1,TRBJ2-3
CASSPQSAYNEQFF,TRBV18,TRBJ2-1
CSVAGGLAYEQYF,TRBV29-1,TRBJ2-7
CASSYQGAGQPQHF,TRBV18,TRBJ1-5
CASRRTDEAFF,TRBV6-5,TRBJ1-1
CASSLVTGGVPNEKLFF,TRBV13,TRBJ1-4
CASSLSRGQGEKLFF,TRBV7-9,TRBJ1-4
CATSARGANNEQFF,TRBV24-1,TRBJ2-1
CASSANSGTGDTQYF,TRBV9,TRBJ2-3
CATSSSAEGGNTIYF,TRBV15,TRBJ1-3
CASSSVPLTSGGQETQYF,TRBV5-1,TRBJ2-5
CASSQISQGNYGYTF,TRBV3-1/TRBV3-2,TRBJ1-2
CASSQGVQGLTDTQYF,TRBV4-1,TRBJ2-3
CASSYSQGSNEKLFF,TRBV6-5,TRBJ1-4
CASSVAPGHSEKLFF,TRBV9,TRBJ1-4
CASSLGTTSYGYTF,TRBV11-2,TRBJ1-2
CASRDFGAGTEAFF,TRBV2,TRBJ1-1
CASAPGQDYGYTF,TRBV5-1,TRBJ1-2
CSVLVPRQSPGYTF,TRBV29-1,TRBJ1-2
CASGQIQGRAFF,TRBV6-5,TRBJ1-1
CASISFQGANVLTF,TRBV2,TRBJ2-6
CASSLVSVSPAEQYF,TRBV5-1,TRBJ2-7
CATSRGTAGGYTF,TRBV15,TRBJ1-2
CASADGQGVGPQHF,TRBV7-2,TRBJ1-5
CASSAGYVTEAFF,TRBV2,TRBJ1-1
CASSFAVNTEAFF,TRBV5-1,TRBJ1-1
CASSDSGPAGGPNSPLHF,TRBV6-1,TRBJ1-6
CASSLSAGKDANTEAFF,TRBV7-9,TRBJ1-1
CASGMGRGGTDTQYF,TRBV3-1/TRBV3-2,TRBJ2-3
CASNTQGTSETETQYF,TRBV5-6,TRBJ2-5
CASSVGQGVYGANVLTF,TRBV9,TRBJ2-6
CASSFVATGRAKNIQYF,TRBV5-6,TRBJ2-4
CAWSVSGATGELFF,TRBV30,TRBJ2-2
CASSLGTTKYEQYF,TRBV5-4,TRBJ2-7
CASSLAAGRTGELFF,TRBV7-8,TRBJ2-2
CASSLAGGSYNEQFF,TRBV13,TRBJ2-1
CASSLGRIGTGDGYTF,TRBV5-6,TRBJ1-2
CASSLERTSTGELFF,TRBV5-5,TRBJ2-2
CASSFRPDRDLYNEQFF,TRBV5-5,TRBJ2-1
CASSFGSGDEQFF,TRBV12-3/TRBV12-4,TRBJ2-1
CASSQGQNTEAFF,TRBV14,TRBJ1-1